The source of this T cell receptor beta chain is a study of PD-1 blockade in mismatch repair-deficient tumors. Looked up from germline, CDR1 is MNHNY and CDR2 is SVGAGI (reference sequence). V was clipped by 6 bases and J by 1 base, with 7 bases between them. The length of the CDR3 is 12 residues. The protocol was immunoSEQ multiplex PCR, while the TCRdb copy is restricted to in-frame clones and leaves out a portion. The repertoire holds tens of thousands of clones, with around 80% as singletons. PCR or immunohistochemistry showed mismatch repair deficiency in every enrolled patient. TCR sequencing covered a few patients who responded to pembrolizumab.

The chain recombines TRBV6-6 with TRBJ2-7; D not certain. The receptor comes from an adult with mismatch repair-deficient cancer. The sample was peripheral blood, taken 4 weeks after starting pembrolizumab. The chain's CDR3 is CASSANSYEQYF. The CDR3 region has the DNA TGTGCCAGCAGCGCCAATTCCTACGAGCAGTACTTC.